This record concerns one T cell receptor (beta chain) sequence. Its antigen is currently unknown. Blood sampling took place at baseline, cycle 4 day 1, and cycle 7 day 1. V lost 1 base, J lost 5 bases, and 12 bases lay in between. The CDR3 has 15 residues. The germline V gene encodes CDR1 LNHDA and CDR2 SQIVND (reference sequence). The data originate from a study of OX40 agonist ivuxolimab in advanced cancers. Study overall: Hepatocellular carcinoma, melanoma, renal cell or head and neck cancer was diagnosed in the dose-escalation patients. Two patients with cutaneous melanoma and one with hepatocellular carcinoma, three in total, showed partial responses.

Method: immunoSEQ multiplex PCR; TCRdb's copy keeps in-frame clones and lacks some. The sample consists of around 65,000 clones, about 89% of them appearing once. General study results and limits: On average, a greater number of expanded clones characterised CD8+ T cells relative to CD4+.

J is TRBJ2-1 and V is TRBV19, with D perhaps TRBD2 (6 bases). The sequence derives from an adult with an advanced solid tumor such as melanoma, head and neck, liver or kidney cancer. The input for sequencing was CD4+ or CD8+ T cells sorted from blood, taken in a trial of the OX40 agonist ivuxolimab. The CDR3 reads CASSIAGDLNNEQFF. The CDR3 bases are TGTGCCAGTAGTATAGCCGGGGACTTAAACAATGAGCAGTTCTTC.